These T cell receptor beta chains were read from a single sample in a study of cytomegalovirus exposure and HLA in healthy donors. Measured with immunoSEQ multiplex PCR; TCRdb has only the in-frame clones, and not every one. Among some 96,000 clones listed, around 82% were seen once. The sequencing input was PBMCs. These receptors were obtained from a woman aged 60-75 years in good health and CMV-seronegative. CDR3s include the opening cysteine and the closing phenylalanine or tryptophan. Each record gives: J gene, V gene, D gene, clone size, CDR3 DNA, CDR3 protein. A D gene is named only where the DNA matches it firmly. The size field is filled for only some rows; it gives once, few, many or a size class.

TRBJ2-3,TRBV7-9,NA,NA,TGTTCCAGCAGCTTATCTGCAGATACGCAGTATTTT,CSSSLSADTQYF
TRBJ2-5,TRBV7-6,NA,NA,TGTGCCAGCAGCTTAGGGGCTAGCAGAGAGACCCAGTACTTC,CASSLGASRETQYF
TRBJ2-1,TRBV29-1,TRBD2,NA,TGCAGCGGCGGGGGTGGCTCCTACAATGAGCAGTTCTTC,CSGGGGSYNEQFF
TRBJ1-1,TRBV5-1,NA,NA,TGCGCCAGCAGCAACCCCGGGAACACTGAAGCTTTCTTT,CASSNPGNTEAFF
TRBJ1-4,TRBV10-3,NA,NA,TGTGCCATCAGTCCTGGGGACATTCTAGAAAATGAAAAACTGTTTTTT,CAISPGDILENEKLFF
TRBJ2-7,TRBV6-5,TRBD2,once,TGTGCCAGCAGTTACTCTAGCGGGGTCTACGAGCAGTACTTC,CASSYSSGVYEQYF
TRBJ2-5,TRBV7-2,NA,few,TGTGCCAGCAGCTTAGGTTCTACCGGGGAGACCCAGTACTTC,CASSLGSTGETQYF
TRBJ2-1,TRBV27,NA,NA,TGTGCCAGCAGTTCGCCCGGCGGCTGGGAGCAGTTCTTC,CASSSPGGWEQFF
TRBJ1-2,TRBV28,NA,NA,TGTGCCAGCTCCCACGGGGGTGACAACTATGGCTACACCTTC,CASSHGGDNYGYTF
TRBJ2-5,TRBV5-4,NA,NA,TGTGCCAGCAGCCCGGGGGGCGGCCGCGAGACCCAGTACTTC,CASSPGGGRETQYF
TRBJ1-4,TRBV7-2,TRBD1,NA,TGTGCCAGCAGCTGGACCGGGACAGATAATGAAAAACTGTTTTTT,CASSWTGTDNEKLFF
TRBJ2-7,TRBV5-1,TRBD2,NA,TGCGCCAGCAGCGGCCTTAGCGGGGGCCTCTACGAGCAGTACTTC,CASSGLSGGLYEQYF
TRBJ1-5,TRBV30,TRBD1,NA,TGTGCCTGGAGTGCGGGACAGTCCAATCAGCCCCAGCATTTT,CAWSAGQSNQPQHF
TRBJ1-1,TRBV27,TRBD1,NA,TGTGCCAGCAGTTGGGGACAGGGGGTCACTGAAGCTTTCTTT,CASSWGQGVTEAFF
TRBJ2-7,TRBV6-1,NA,NA,TGTGCCAGCAGCGTCAGCCAGTCGGGCTACGAGCAGTACTTC,CASSVSQSGYEQYF
TRBJ2-7,TRBV14,NA,NA,TGTGCCAGCAGCCCATCCGGGACTCTCTCCTACGAGCAGTACTTC,CASSPSGTLSYEQYF
TRBJ1-2,TRBV7-2,TRBD1,NA,TGTGCCAGCAGCTTAGACGGGACAGGTTACTATGGCTACACCTTC,CASSLDGTGYYGYTF
TRBJ1-1,TRBV27,TRBD1,NA,TGTGCCAGTACTATGGCGGCAGGGGGCATGAACACTGAAGCTTTCTTT,CASTMAAGGMNTEAFF
TRBJ1-4,TRBV6-1,NA,NA,TGTGCCAGTCCGACGGACTTGAAAGAAAAACTGTTTTTT,CASPTDLKEKLFF
TRBJ2-5,TRBV28,NA,NA,TGTGCCAGCAGTTACCCGCGGCGGCAAGAGACCCAGTACTTC,CASSYPRRQETQYF
TRBJ2-7,TRBV27,TRBD1,few,TGTGCCAGCAGTAGGGACAGGGTATCGGGGCAGTACTTC,CASSRDRVSGQYF
TRBJ2-5,TRBV5-6,NA,once,TGTGCCAGCAGCCAATCACCGGGTACGCAAGAGACCCAGTACTTC,CASSQSPGTQETQYF